This T cell receptor (beta chain) was found in a study of blood T cells in healthy people across ages. Study-wide context: Template switching recovered approximately one barcoded beta molecule for every two T cells. General study points: There were more naive CD4+ cells and higher diversity in long-lived donors than in aged donors. PBMC samples, being unsorted, prevented any conclusive comparison of naive and antigen-experienced cells.

As concerns this clonotype: What it binds is not known.

Together with a sample-barcoded 5' primer, a J-beta primer mix was included in a second PCR lasting roughly 6 to 12 cycles. TCRdb fed the 5' RACE reads into MiXCR, producing one record per CDR3 protein. The sample lists 1.5 million to 2 million distinct CDR3 sequences, roughly two fifths occurring once. From germline, CDR1 is MNHEY and CDR2 SVGEGT. This CDR3 has 16 amino acids. Trimming pared 7 bases from V and 4 bases from J, leaving 17 bases between. Those donating, healthy Caucasian individuals from Russia, were aged roughly 6 to 100. The sequence derives from a human donor in good health. The V call is TRBV6-2 or TRBV6-3, the J call TRBJ2-6, with D hard to call. Material: blood. CDR3 in amino acids: CASTLGMLDGANVLTF. Written as DNA, the CDR3 is TGTGCCAGCACCCTGGGGATGCTAGACGGGGCCAACGTCCTGACTTTC.